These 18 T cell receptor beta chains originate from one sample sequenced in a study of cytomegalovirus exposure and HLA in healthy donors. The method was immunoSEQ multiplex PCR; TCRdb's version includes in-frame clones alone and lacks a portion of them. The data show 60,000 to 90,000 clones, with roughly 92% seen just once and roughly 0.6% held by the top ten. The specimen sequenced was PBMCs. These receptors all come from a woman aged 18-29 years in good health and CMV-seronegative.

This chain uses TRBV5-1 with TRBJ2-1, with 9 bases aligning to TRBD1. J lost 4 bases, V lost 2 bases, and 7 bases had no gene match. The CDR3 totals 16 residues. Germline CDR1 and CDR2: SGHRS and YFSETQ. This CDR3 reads CASSFDPGTGYNEQFF. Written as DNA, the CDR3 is TGCGCCAGCAGCTTTGATCCCGGGACAGGGTACAATGAGCAGTTCTTC.

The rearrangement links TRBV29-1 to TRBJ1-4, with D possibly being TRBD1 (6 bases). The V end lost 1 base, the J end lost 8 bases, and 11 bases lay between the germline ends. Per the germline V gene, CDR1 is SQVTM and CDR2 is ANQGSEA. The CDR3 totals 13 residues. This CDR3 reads CSVEGRGGEKLFF. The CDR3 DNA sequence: TGCAGCGTTGAAGGCAGGGGAGGGGAAAAACTGTTTTTT.

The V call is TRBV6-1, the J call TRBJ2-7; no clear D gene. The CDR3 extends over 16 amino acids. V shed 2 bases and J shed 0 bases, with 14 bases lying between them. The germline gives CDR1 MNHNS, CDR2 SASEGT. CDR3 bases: TGTGCCAGCAGTGAAAGACCGGCAGGCTCCTCCTACGAGCAGTACTTC. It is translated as CASSERPAGSSYEQYF.

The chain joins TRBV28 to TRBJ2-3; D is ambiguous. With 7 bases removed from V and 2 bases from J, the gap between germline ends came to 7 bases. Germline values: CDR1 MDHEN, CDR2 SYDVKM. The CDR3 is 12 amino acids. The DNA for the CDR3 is TGTGCCAGCACCCGGTACACAGATACGCAGTATTTT. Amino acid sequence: CASTRYTDTQYF.

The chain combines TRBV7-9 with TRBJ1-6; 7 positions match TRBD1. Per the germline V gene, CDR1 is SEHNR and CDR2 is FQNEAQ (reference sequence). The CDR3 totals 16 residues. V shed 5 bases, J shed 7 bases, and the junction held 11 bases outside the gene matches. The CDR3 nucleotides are TGTGCCAGCAGCCCAACCGCCGGGACAGTGAATTCACCCCTCCACTTT. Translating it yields CASSPTAGTVNSPLHF.

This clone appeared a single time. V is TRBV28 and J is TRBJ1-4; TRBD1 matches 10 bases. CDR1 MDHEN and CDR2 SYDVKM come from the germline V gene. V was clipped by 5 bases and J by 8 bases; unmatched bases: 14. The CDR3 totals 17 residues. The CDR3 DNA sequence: TGTGCCAGCAGTCTACCTCTTTGGGACAGGGGTGGAGAAAAACTGTTTTTT. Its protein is CASSLPLWDRGGEKLFF.

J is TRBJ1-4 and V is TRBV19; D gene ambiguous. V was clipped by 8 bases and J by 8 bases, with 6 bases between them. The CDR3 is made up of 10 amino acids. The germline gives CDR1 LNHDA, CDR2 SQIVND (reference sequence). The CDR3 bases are TGTGCCAGTTGGCGGGAAAAACTGTTTTTT. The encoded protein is CASWREKLFF.

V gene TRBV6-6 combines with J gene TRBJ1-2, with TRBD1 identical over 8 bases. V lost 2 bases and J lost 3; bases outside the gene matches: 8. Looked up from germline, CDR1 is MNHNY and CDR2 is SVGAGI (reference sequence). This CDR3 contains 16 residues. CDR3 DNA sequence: TGTGCCAGCAGTTACACGTGGACAGGGAGGGACTATGGCTACACCTTC. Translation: CASSYTWTGRDYGYTF.

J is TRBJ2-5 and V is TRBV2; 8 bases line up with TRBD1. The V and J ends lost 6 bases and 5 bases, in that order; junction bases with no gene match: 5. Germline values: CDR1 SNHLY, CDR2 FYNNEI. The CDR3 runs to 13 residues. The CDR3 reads CASRSDRAETQYF. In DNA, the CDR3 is TGTGCCAGCAGGTCGGACAGGGCCGAGACCCAGTACTTC.

CDR3 in amino acids: CASSISPGTDTQYF. The DNA of the CDR3 is TGTGCCAGTAGTATCAGTCCAGGCACAGATACGCAGTATTTT. The chain has TRBV19 and TRBJ2-3; D unclear. The CDR3 has 14 amino acids. Germline V gives CDR1 LNHDA, CDR2 SQIVND (reference sequence). Trimming pared 3 bases from V and 1 base from J, leaving 8 bases between.

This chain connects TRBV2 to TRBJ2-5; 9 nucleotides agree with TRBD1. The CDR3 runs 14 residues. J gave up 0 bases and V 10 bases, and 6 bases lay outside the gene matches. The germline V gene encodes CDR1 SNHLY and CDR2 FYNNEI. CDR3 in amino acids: CATPRDRDQETQYF. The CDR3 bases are TGTGCCACTCCCCGGGACAGGGACCAAGAGACCCAGTACTTC.

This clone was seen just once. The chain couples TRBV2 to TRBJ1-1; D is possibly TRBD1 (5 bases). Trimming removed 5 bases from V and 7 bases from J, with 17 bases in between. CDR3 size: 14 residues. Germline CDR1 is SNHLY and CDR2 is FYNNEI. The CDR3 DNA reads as TGTGCCAGCAGTATCCGGGGGGGGTTCGATGAAGCTTTCTTT. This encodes CASSIRGGFDEAFF. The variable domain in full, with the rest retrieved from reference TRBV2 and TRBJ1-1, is EPEVTQTPSHQVTQMGQEVILRCVPISNHLYFYWYRQILGQKVEFLVSFYNNEISEKSEIFDDQFSVERPDGSNFTLKIRSTKLEDSAMYFCASSIRGGFDEAFFGQGTRLTVV.

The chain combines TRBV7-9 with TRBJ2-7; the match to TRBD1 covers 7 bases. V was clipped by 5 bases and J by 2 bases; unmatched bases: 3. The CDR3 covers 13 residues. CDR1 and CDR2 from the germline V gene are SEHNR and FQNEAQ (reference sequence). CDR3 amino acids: CASSLTGPYEQYF. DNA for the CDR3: TGTGCCAGCAGCCTGACAGGGCCCTACGAGCAGTACTTC.

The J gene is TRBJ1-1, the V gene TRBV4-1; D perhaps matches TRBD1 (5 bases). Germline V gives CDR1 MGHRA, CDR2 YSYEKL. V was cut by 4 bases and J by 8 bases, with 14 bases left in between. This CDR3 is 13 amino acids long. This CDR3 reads CASSPPTRGEAFF. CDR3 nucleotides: TGCGCCAGCAGCCCTCCTACCCGGGGGGAAGCTTTCTTT.

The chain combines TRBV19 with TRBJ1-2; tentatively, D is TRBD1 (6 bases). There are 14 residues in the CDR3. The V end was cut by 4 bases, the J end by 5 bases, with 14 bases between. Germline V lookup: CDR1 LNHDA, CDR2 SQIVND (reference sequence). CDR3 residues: CASSTTGTPYGYTF. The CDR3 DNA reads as TGTGCCAGTAGTACAACCGGGACACCTTATGGCTACACCTTC.

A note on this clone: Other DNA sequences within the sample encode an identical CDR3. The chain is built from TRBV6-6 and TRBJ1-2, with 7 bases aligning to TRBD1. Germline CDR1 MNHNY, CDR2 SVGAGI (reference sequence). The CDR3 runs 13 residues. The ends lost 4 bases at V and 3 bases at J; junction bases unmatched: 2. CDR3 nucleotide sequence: TGTGCCAGCAGTTCTACAGGGGACTATGGCTACACCTTC. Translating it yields CASSSTGDYGYTF.

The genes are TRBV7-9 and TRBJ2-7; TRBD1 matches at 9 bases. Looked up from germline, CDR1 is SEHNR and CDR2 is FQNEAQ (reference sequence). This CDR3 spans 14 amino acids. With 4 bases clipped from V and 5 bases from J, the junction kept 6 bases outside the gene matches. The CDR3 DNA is TGTGCCAGCAGCTGGACAGGGGCCCTAAACGAGCAGTACTTC. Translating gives CASSWTGALNEQYF. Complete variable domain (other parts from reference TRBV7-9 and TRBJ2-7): DTGVSQNPRHKITKRGQNVTFRCDPISEHNRLYWYRQTLGQGPEFLTYFQNEAQLEKSRLLSDRFSAERPKGSFSTLEIQRTEQGDSAMYLCASSWTGALNEQYFGPGTRLTVT.

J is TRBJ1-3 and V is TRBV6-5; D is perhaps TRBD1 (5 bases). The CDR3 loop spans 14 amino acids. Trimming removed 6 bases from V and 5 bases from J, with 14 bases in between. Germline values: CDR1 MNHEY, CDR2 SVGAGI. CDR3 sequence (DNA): TGTGCCAGCAGCCCCTGGGAGGGGAGAAACACCATATATTTT. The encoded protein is CASSPWEGRNTIYF.